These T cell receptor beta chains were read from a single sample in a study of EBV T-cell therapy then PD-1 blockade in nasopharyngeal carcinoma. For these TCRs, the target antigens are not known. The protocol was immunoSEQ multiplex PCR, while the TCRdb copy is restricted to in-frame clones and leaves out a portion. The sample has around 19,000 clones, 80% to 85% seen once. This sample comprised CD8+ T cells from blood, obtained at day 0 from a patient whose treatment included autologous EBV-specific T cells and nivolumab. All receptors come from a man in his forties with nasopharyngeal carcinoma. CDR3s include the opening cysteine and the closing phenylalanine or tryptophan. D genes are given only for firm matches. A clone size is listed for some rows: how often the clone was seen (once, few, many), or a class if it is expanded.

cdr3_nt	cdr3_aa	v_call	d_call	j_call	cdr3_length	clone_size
TGTGCCAGCAGTTTGTCCAGGGTACAACTTGGAGATACGCAGTATTTT	CASSLSRVQLGDTQYF	TRBV28	NA	TRBJ2-3	16	NA
TGTGCCAGCAGCTTATCAGGGGTCGGGGAGCTGTTTTTT	CASSLSGVGELFF	TRBV7-9	NA	TRBJ2-2	13	NA
TGTGCCAGCAGTTTAGGACAGGGGGGTGAAAAACTGTTTTTT	CASSLGQGGEKLFF	TRBV28	TRBD1	TRBJ1-4	14	NA
TGTGCCAGCAGCTTGACATCAAGAGGATATCAGCCCCAGCATTTT	CASSLTSRGYQPQHF	TRBV27	NA	TRBJ1-5	15	NA
TGTGCCAGCAGCTTAGAGTGGGCCCAAGAGACCCAGTACTTC	CASSLEWAQETQYF	TRBV7-6	NA	TRBJ2-5	14	NA
TGTGCCAGCAGCCGGGGGGGACTAGCCCGCTACTTC	CASSRGGLARYF	TRBV5-6	TRBD2	TRBJ2-5	12	once
TGTGCCATCATCGGTGGGTTCTTC	CAIIGGFF	TRBV10-3	NA	TRBJ2-1	8	NA
TGTGCCAGCAGCTTGGAACAGGGAACAGATGACGAGCAGTACTTC	CASSLEQGTDDEQYF	TRBV5-4	NA	TRBJ2-7	15	NA
TGTGCCAGTGTAGGGAATGAGCAGTTCTTC	CASVGNEQFF	TRBV2	NA	TRBJ2-1	10	NA
TGCAGCGTTTACAGGACCGGGGAGCTGTTTTTT	CSVYRTGELFF	TRBV29-1	NA	TRBJ2-2	11	NA
TGTGCCAGCAGCTTAGGAGGAGCGGGGGCCCACGAGCAGTACTTC	CASSLGGAGAHEQYF	TRBV13	TRBD2	TRBJ2-7	15	NA
TGTGCCAGCAGTGCAAATCTGGGACAGGGGTTCGGTGCTAACTATGGCTACACCTTC	CASSANLGQGFGANYGYTF	TRBV2	TRBD1	TRBJ1-2	19	NA
TGTGCCACCAGTTTTGACAGGGGCTATGGCTACACCTTC	CATSFDRGYGYTF	TRBV15	TRBD1	TRBJ1-2	13	once
TGCGCCAGCAGCCAAGAGGACGAGCAGTACTTC	CASSQEDEQYF	TRBV4-1	NA	TRBJ2-7	11	few
TGTGCCAGTAGTATCTGGCTTCATCAGCCCCAGCATTTT	CASSIWLHQPQHF	TRBV19	NA	TRBJ1-5	13	NA
TGCAGTGCTAGGTTTGCCAATGAGCAGTTCTTC	CSARFANEQFF	TRBV20-1	NA	TRBJ2-1	11	NA
TGCGCCAGCAGCTTAATTAGCGGGGGCTACGAGCAGTACTTC	CASSLISGGYEQYF	TRBV5-1	TRBD2	TRBJ2-7	14	few
TGTGCCAGCAGTCGAGGAGCGACCGGATTCAACACTGAAGCTTTCTTT	CASSRGATGFNTEAFF	TRBV6-6	NA	TRBJ1-1	16	NA
TGTGCCACCAGGGACGGCTCGACATGGGAGCAGTACTTC	CATRDGSTWEQYF	TRBV24-1	NA	TRBJ2-7	13	NA
TGTGCCACCAGTGACCCAGGGGGCCTTCGGTTCCATGAGCAGTTCTTC	CATSDPGGLRFHEQFF	TRBV24-1	TRBD1	TRBJ2-1	16	NA
TGCGCCAGCAGCCTAATGGGGGGGGGAGAGACCCAGTACTTC	CASSLMGGGETQYF	TRBV4-1	TRBD2	TRBJ2-5	14	NA
TGTGCCAGCAGTACCGACGCTGGGGCCAACGTCCTGACTTTC	CASSTDAGANVLTF	TRBV6-2/TRBV6-3	NA	TRBJ2-6	14	few
TGTGCCAGCAACATCCGGGGATTACGACCGGGAGATACGCAGTATTTT	CASNIRGLRPGDTQYF	TRBV9	NA	TRBJ2-3	16	NA
TGTGCCAGCAGTGAAACTAGCGGTGTAGGATATACGCAGTATTTT	CASSETSGVGYTQYF	TRBV6-1	TRBD2	TRBJ2-3	15	NA
TGTGCCAGCAGCTTAGGATCCTACGAGCAGTACTTC	CASSLGSYEQYF	TRBV7-9	NA	TRBJ2-7	12	NA
TGTGCCAGCAGTTACTTGACCGTCAGGACAGTAAATAACTATGGCTACACCTTC	CASSYLTVRTVNNYGYTF	TRBV6-2/TRBV6-3	NA	TRBJ1-2	18	NA
TGTGCCAGCAGCGTAGAGGGGGGGCCCACAGATACGCAGTATTTT	CASSVEGGPTDTQYF	TRBV9	NA	TRBJ2-3	15	once
TGTGCCAGCAGCCTCGACAGGGGTGCTAACTATGGCTACACCTTC	CASSLDRGANYGYTF	TRBV4-2	TRBD1	TRBJ1-2	15	NA
TGCGCCAGCAGCTTGTTTACACCTCAAGAGACCCAGTACTTC	CASSLFTPQETQYF	TRBV5-1	NA	TRBJ2-5	14	NA
TGTGCCAGCAGTCCCCGACAGGGAAGGCAGCCCCAGCATTTT	CASSPRQGRQPQHF	TRBV27	TRBD1	TRBJ1-5	14	NA
TGTGCCAGCAGCTTCGCAGAAACCTACAATGAGCAGTTCTTC	CASSFAETYNEQFF	TRBV5-4	NA	TRBJ2-1	14	once
TGTGCCAGCAGCGTAGCAGGGTATGGCTACACCTTC	CASSVAGYGYTF	TRBV9	NA	TRBJ1-2	12	NA
TGCGCCAGCAGCCAGGCGGTAGACACTGAAGCTTTCTTT	CASSQAVDTEAFF	TRBV4-1	NA	TRBJ1-1	13	NA
TGTGCCAGCAGCCAAGAAGTTTTTGGCGGAGTAACAGTAGCCTACGAGCAGTACTTC	CASSQEVFGGVTVAYEQYF	TRBV3-1/TRBV3-2	NA	TRBJ2-7	19	NA
TGCAGCGTTGGGGGACAGAACTACGAGCAGTACTTC	CSVGGQNYEQYF	TRBV29-1	TRBD1	TRBJ2-7	12	NA
TGTGCCAGCAGTCCCGGCAGGGGGATTACTGAAGCTTTCTTT	CASSPGRGITEAFF	TRBV6-5	TRBD1	TRBJ1-1	14	NA
TGTGCCAGCAGCCAAGATTCGGATAGCGGGCCGATCAATGAGCAGTTCTTC	CASSQDSDSGPINEQFF	TRBV3-1/TRBV3-2	TRBD2	TRBJ2-1	17	once
TGTGCCAGCTCACCACTCAATTTCATCTCTGGAAACACCATATATTTT	CASSPLNFISGNTIYF	TRBV18	NA	TRBJ1-3	16	once
TGTGCCAGCAGTGACCAGGGAGTAAATCAGCCCCAGCATTTT	CASSDQGVNQPQHF	TRBV25-1	NA	TRBJ1-5	14	NA
TGTGCCAGCAGCTTAGCGTATGAAGACAGGGTAGATGGCTACACCTTC	CASSLAYEDRVDGYTF	TRBV7-9	TRBD1	TRBJ1-2	16	NA
TGCGCCAGCCCGGACCCCGATACGCAGTATTTT	CASPDPDTQYF	TRBV5-1	NA	TRBJ2-3	11	NA
TGTGCCAGCACCCACGGGGGAAATCCGACTGAAGCTTTCTTT	CASTHGGNPTEAFF	TRBV7-9	NA	TRBJ1-1	14	NA